Following are 12 T cell receptor beta chains from one sample sequenced in a study of T-cell reconstitution after alpha-beta-depleted transplantation in children. The library targeted TCRbeta and was prepared with unique molecular identifiers. TCRdb recomputed calls from the PCR reads with MiXCR, one row per CDR3 protein. The top ten hold roughly 20% of the sample, which has about 110,000 distinct CDR3 sequences, 6.4% seen once. Source: PBMCs, mostly from graft donor cells, taken 360 days after TCRalphabeta/CD19-depleted stem cell transplant. The receptors derive from a male patient under 10 years old who had a stem cell transplant for acute lymphoblastic leukemia, so the T cells may come from the graft donor.

This clonotype was observed at least ten times. The chain recombines TRBV27 with TRBJ2-1; possibly TRBD1 or TRBD2 for D (5 bases each). The V gene's germline CDR1 is MNHEY and CDR2 SMNVEV (reference sequence). V dropped 3 bases and J dropped 0 bases, with 6 bases sitting between them. The CDR3 spans 14 residues. The CDR3 nucleotides are TGTGCCAGCAGTTTCGGGGCCTCCTACAATGAGCAGTTCTTC. Translation: CASSFGASYNEQFF.

This clonotype occurred a few times. The gene calls are TRBV6-1 and TRBJ2-7, with 8 positions matching TRBD2. CDR1 and CDR2 from the germline V gene are MNHNS and SASEGT. The trim removed 8 bases at V and 2 bases at J, leaving 8 bases unmatched. The CDR3 consists of 14 residues. The CDR3 nucleotides are TGTGCCAGCCGACCGGGACTAGTAACCTACGAGCAGTACTTC. This encodes CASRPGLVTYEQYF.

This clonotype was seen a handful of times. V gene TRBV6-5 combines with J gene TRBJ1-4; perhaps TRBD1 as D (5 bases). V shed 2 bases and J shed 8 bases, with 15 bases lying between them. Germline CDR1 MNHEY, CDR2 SVGAGI. The CDR3 runs to 15 residues. CDR3 sequence: CASSYNGGGIEKLFF. CDR3 nucleotide sequence: TGTGCCAGCAGTTACAATGGGGGAGGAATCGAAAAACTGTTTTTT.

The rearrangement joins TRBV10-3 to TRBJ2-7; D is perhaps TRBD1 (6 bases). The length of the CDR3 is 16 residues. V lost 5 bases to trimming and J lost 3 bases, with 20 bases between them. Germline V CDR1 and CDR2: ENHRY, SYGVKD. CDR3 coding DNA: TGTGCCATCAGTCCCCCCCGGGACACCAACCTCTACGAGCAGTACTTC. The encoded protein is CAISPPRDTNLYEQYF.

This clonotype was detected ten times or more. The chain has TRBV5-5 and TRBJ2-1, with 8 bases lining up with TRBD2. V trimming: 0 bases; J trimming: 9 bases; junction bases outside the gene matches: 11. The CDR3 spans 16 residues. Germline V CDR1 and CDR2: SGHKS, YYEKEE (reference sequence). CDR3 in amino acids: CASSLGLARIPLEQFF. The CDR3 DNA sequence: TGTGCCAGCAGCTTGGGACTAGCGCGCATTCCGCTTGAGCAGTTCTTC.

In regard to this clonotype: A much larger clone lies a single base off, so this may be a read error. V usage is TRBV7-6 and J usage is TRBJ2-2; a possible D gene is TRBD1 (5 bases). The germline V gene encodes CDR1 SGHVS and CDR2 FNYEAQ. CDR3 length equals 16 residues. Written as DNA, the CDR3 is TGTGCCAGAAGCTTAGACAGTAGTTTCAACACCGGGGAGCTGTTTTTT. It is translated as CARSLDSSFNTGELFF.

This clonotype was recorded many times. The rearrangement uses TRBV5-6 and TRBJ1-5; the D is unclear. Germline V lookup: CDR1 SGHDT, CDR2 YYEEEE. The V gene lost 3 bases and the J gene lost 0 bases, with 7 bases spanning the gap. This CDR3 is 14 amino acids long. This chain's CDR3 is CASSSYDSNQPQHF. The CDR3 DNA follows: TGTGCCAGCAGCTCCTACGATAGCAATCAGCCCCAGCATTTT.

This clonotype has ten or more counts. V and J are TRBV27 and TRBJ2-1; 7 nucleotides align to TRBD2. The V segment lost 5 bases and the J segment 6 bases; nucleotides outside the gene matches: 7. CDR1 is MNHEY, CDR2 SMNVEV, per germline (reference sequence). The CDR3 has 14 amino acids. CDR3 nucleotides: TGTGCCAGCAGTCCCAGACTAGCCAGCAATGAGCAGTTCTTC. Amino acid sequence: CASSPRLASNEQFF.

The rearrangement joins TRBV27 to TRBJ2-7; D is possibly TRBD1 (6 bases). Germline V CDR1 and CDR2: MNHEY, SMNVEV (reference sequence). With 6 bases removed from V and 6 bases from J, the gap between germline ends came to 15 bases. This CDR3 comprises 13 residues. This chain's CDR3 is CASRRGLGPEQYF. CDR3 nucleotides: TGTGCCAGCAGGAGGGGGTTAGGACCCGAGCAGTACTTC.

This clonotype has at least ten counts. The V call is TRBV28, the J call TRBJ2-5; D is unresolved. V shed 4 bases and J shed 3 bases, with 9 bases lying between them. The CDR3 totals 13 residues. Germline V gene lookup returns CDR1 MDHEN and CDR2 SYDVKM. The CDR3 DNA follows: TGTGCCAGCAGTTGGACGGTGAAAGAGACCCAGTACTTC. Translating gives CASSWTVKETQYF.

This clonotype was counted between two and nine times. The chain is built from TRBV10-3 and TRBJ1-2, with 7 bases matching TRBD1. J was trimmed by 6 bases and V by 8 bases; bases with no gene match: 15. Germline-derived CDR1 and CDR2 are ENHRY and SYGVKD. The CDR3 spans 15 residues. CDR3 in DNA: TGTGCCATCCGCGCGGGAGGGGGCGCCGTGAATGGCTACACCTTC. Translating gives CAIRAGGGAVNGYTF.

In this sample, this clonotype turned up a few times. The chain has TRBV19 and TRBJ2-5; possibly TRBD1 for D (6 bases). Germline V gene sequence: CDR1 LNHDA, CDR2 SQIVND (reference sequence). Trimming stripped 3 bases from V and 2 bases from J, with 13 bases between. The CDR3 totals 15 residues. DNA for the CDR3: TGTGCCAGTAGTATTGGCAGGGGAAGGCAAGAGACCCAGTACTTC. This codes for CASSIGRGRQETQYF.